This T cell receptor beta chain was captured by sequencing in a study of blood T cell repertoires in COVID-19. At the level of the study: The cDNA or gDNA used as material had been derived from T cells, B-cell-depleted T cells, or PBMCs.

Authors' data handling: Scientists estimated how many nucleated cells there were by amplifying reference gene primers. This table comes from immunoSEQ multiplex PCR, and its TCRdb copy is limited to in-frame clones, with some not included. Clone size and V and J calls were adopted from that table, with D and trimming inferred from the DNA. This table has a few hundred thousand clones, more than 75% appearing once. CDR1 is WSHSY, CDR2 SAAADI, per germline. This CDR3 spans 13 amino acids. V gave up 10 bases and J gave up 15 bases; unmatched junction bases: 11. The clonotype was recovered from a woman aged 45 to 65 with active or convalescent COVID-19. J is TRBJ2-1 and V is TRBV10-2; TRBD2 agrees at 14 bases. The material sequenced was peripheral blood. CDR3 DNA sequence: TGCGCCACTTCGGGACTAGCGGGAGAATTAGGGTTCTTC. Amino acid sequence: CATSGLAGELGFF.